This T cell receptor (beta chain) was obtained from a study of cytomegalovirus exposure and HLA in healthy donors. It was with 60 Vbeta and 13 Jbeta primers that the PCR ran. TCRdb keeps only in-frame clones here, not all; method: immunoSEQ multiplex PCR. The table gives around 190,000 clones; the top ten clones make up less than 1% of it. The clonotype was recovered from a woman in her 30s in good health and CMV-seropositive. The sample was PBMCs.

This CDR3 is CASGRTYNEQFF. DNA of the CDR3: TGTGCCAGCGGGAGGACGTACAATGAGCAGTTCTTC. This chain joins TRBV6-5 and TRBJ2-1, with D possibly matching TRBD2 (6 bases). The CDR3 loop spans 12 amino acids. The germline V gene encodes CDR1 MNHEY and CDR2 SVGAGI. V lost 8 bases to trimming and J lost 4 bases, with 9 bases between them.